This passage covers 32 T cell receptor beta chains from one sample sequenced in a study of blood T cell repertoires in COVID-19. Assay: immunoSEQ multiplex PCR; the TCRdb copy retains only in-frame clones and omits some. The sample has about 56,000 clones; around 84% are singletons. Sequencing was carried out using peripheral blood. The source is a woman aged 80 or over with acute or convalescent COVID-19.

The chain carries TRBV5-1 and TRBJ2-5, with 8 bases identical to TRBD2. The V and J ends lost 4 bases and 2 bases, in that order; junction bases with no gene match: 7. The CDR3 extends over 15 amino acids. Germline V gene sequence: CDR1 SGHRS, CDR2 YFSETQ. CDR3 amino acids: CASSRPAGEQETQYF. The CDR3 region has the DNA TGCGCCAGCAGCCGGCCAGCGGGGGAACAAGAGACCCAGTACTTC.

The V gene is TRBV7-3, the J gene TRBJ2-1; 7 positions agree with TRBD2. The J segment lost 4 bases and the V segment lost 2 bases, leaving 8 bases of the junction unmatched. The CDR3 is 16 residues long. Germline CDR1 and CDR2: SGHTA and FQGTGA. DNA of the CDR3: TGTGCCAGCAGCTTAGGTCCGCGGGGGATTTACAATGAGCAGTTCTTC. Amino acids: CASSLGPRGIYNEQFF.

This clone was detected only a few times. This chain links TRBV13 with TRBJ2-7; 8 nucleotides agree with TRBD2. The germline V gene encodes CDR1 PRHDT and CDR2 FYEKMQ (reference sequence). The junction had 6 bases not matched to a gene; V was cut back by 3 bases and J by 5 bases. This CDR3 is 14 amino acids long. The CDR3: CASSFGGGQDEQYF. CDR3 DNA sequence: TGTGCCAGCAGCTTTGGCGGGGGGCAAGACGAGCAGTACTTC.

The J gene is TRBJ1-5, the V gene TRBV3-1 (or the pseudogene TRBV3-2); D unclear. CDR3 size: 12 residues. V was clipped by 1 base and J by 6 bases, with 4 bases between them. Germline-derived CDR1 and CDR2 are LGHDT and YNNKEL (reference sequence). CDR3 region: CASSQGAQPQHF. The CDR3 bases are TGTGCCAGCAGCCAAGGGGCTCAGCCCCAGCATTTT.

V gene TRBV7-8 combines with J gene TRBJ2-7; no reliable D call. Deletions cut 6 bases from V and 3 bases from J, with 6 bases between. This CDR3 has 11 residues. CDR1 is SGHVS and CDR2 is FQNEAQ in the germline V gene. CDR3 amino acids: CASSSLYEQYF. CDR3 bases: TGTGCCAGCAGTTCCCTCTACGAGCAGTACTTC.

This clone was picked up one time. The V gene is TRBV18, the J gene TRBJ2-2; D is unclear. CDR1 KGHSH and CDR2 LQKENI come from the germline V gene. This CDR3 spans 15 amino acids. V lost 3 bases, J lost 6 bases, and 14 bases lay in between. The CDR3 DNA reads as TGTGCCAGCTCACCCCACCCCGGGTTAGCCGGGGAGCTGTTTTTT. It encodes CASSPHPGLAGELFF.

The CDR3 bases are TGTGCCAGCAGTGAATCGCCGAGTAACTATGGCTACACCTTC. As protein: CASSESPSNYGYTF. The gene calls are TRBV25-1 and TRBJ1-2; D unclear. The CDR3 sequence is 14 residues long. Germline V gives CDR1 MGHDK, CDR2 SYGVNS. Trimming pared 1 base from V and 1 base from J, leaving 7 bases between.

This chain links TRBV5-5 with TRBJ1-2; no definite D call. The ends were cut back, 0 bases at V and 4 bases at J, with 10 bases in the middle. CDR3 length equals 14 residues. CDR1 SGHKS and CDR2 YYEKEE come from the germline V gene (reference sequence). This chain's CDR3 is CASSLGTQTYGYTF. The CDR3 nucleotides read TGTGCCAGCAGCTTGGGGACTCAAACCTATGGCTACACCTTC. Supplemented by reference TRBV5-5 and TRBJ1-2, the full variable domain reads DAGVTQSPTHLIKTRGQQVTLRCSPISGHKSVSWYQQVLGQGPQFIFQYYEKEERGRGNFPDRFSARQFPNYSSELNVNALLLGDSALYLCASSLGTQTYGYTFGSGTRLTVV.

The gene calls are TRBV6-4 and TRBJ2-7; TRBD1 matches at 10 bases. J gave up 3 bases and V 2 bases, and 16 bases lay outside the gene matches. The CDR3 is 19 amino acids. Germline values: CDR1 MRHNA, CDR2 SNTAGT. This chain's CDR3 is CASSDRGQGHPQRYYEQYF. The DNA for the CDR3 is TGTGCCAGCAGTGACCGGGGACAGGGGCATCCTCAACGTTACTACGAGCAGTACTTC.

The DNA of the CDR3 is TGTGCCAGCAGCCAATTGCCAGCCTACGAGCAGTACTTC. Amino acids: CASSQLPAYEQYF. The chain couples TRBV3-1 (or the pseudogene TRBV3-2) to TRBJ2-7; the D is unclear. CDR1 LGHDT and CDR2 YNNKEL come from the germline V gene (reference sequence). V lost 2 bases and J 2 bases, leaving 7 bases between the germline ends. The CDR3 spans 13 residues.

This rearrangement joins TRBV5-6 to TRBJ2-7; tentative D call: TRBD2 (7 bases). Per germline, CDR1 SGHDT and CDR2 YYEEEE. CDR3 length equals 14 residues. Trimming cost V 4 bases and J 3 bases, with 14 bases left between them. The CDR3 is CASSLKGGSYEQYF. DNA of the CDR3: TGTGCCAGCAGCCTGAAGGGGGGGAGCTACGAGCAGTACTTC.

This chain connects TRBV5-1 to TRBJ2-5; TRBD2 is a possible D gene (6 bases). V was cut by 1 base and J by 4 bases, with 11 bases left in between. The CDR3 runs to 14 residues. Looked up from germline, CDR1 is SGHRS and CDR2 is YFSETQ. DNA of the CDR3: TGCGCCAGCAGCTTGTGGCAGGGAGGAGAGACCCAGTACTTC. Its protein product is CASSLWQGGETQYF.

The chain joins TRBV6-4 to TRBJ2-1, with 9 bases fitting TRBD2. The CDR3 extends over 15 amino acids. The germline gives CDR1 MRHNA, CDR2 SNTAGT. Unmatched junction bases numbered 7, after V lost 5 bases and J lost 5 bases. In nucleotides, the CDR3 is TGTGCCAGCAGTAAAAATAGCGGGAGTAACAATGAGCAGTTCTTC. Amino acid sequence: CASSKNSGSNNEQFF.

The chain combines TRBV5-6 with TRBJ1-2, with a tentative D call TRBD1 (5 bases). V gave up 0 bases and J gave up 6 bases, with 12 bases separating them. Germline assignment: CDR1 SGHDT and CDR2 YYEEEE. This CDR3 spans 14 amino acids. This CDR3 reads CASSLGLRVHGYTF. CDR3 DNA: TGTGCCAGCAGCTTGGGTCTCAGGGTCCATGGCTACACCTTC.

A single count supports this clone. The chain joins TRBV12-3 or TRBV12-4 to TRBJ1-4, with D possibly TRBD1 on 6 matching bases. V lost 4 bases and J 12 bases, leaving 15 bases between the germline ends. The CDR3 contains 13 residues. CDR3 loop: CASSSTTGRELFF. The CDR3 DNA reads TGTGCCAGCAGTTCCACCACAGGGAGGGAACTGTTTTTT.

V usage is TRBV7-9 and J usage is TRBJ1-2; D unclear. The CDR3 has 13 residues. Trimming removed 5 bases at V and 3 bases at J, with 10 bases between. Germline CDR1 reads SEHNR; CDR2 reads FQNEAQ (reference sequence). The CDR3 loop reads CASSPWADYGYTF. The DNA for the CDR3 is TGTGCCAGCAGCCCCTGGGCTGACTATGGCTACACCTTC.

As to this clone: Other DNA sequences in this sample translate to the same CDR3. The V and J genes are TRBV15 and TRBJ1-2, with a weak D call TRBD1 (6 bases). V dropped 0 bases and J dropped 4 bases, with 12 bases sitting between them. The germline V gene encodes CDR1 LNHNV and CDR2 YYDKDF (reference sequence). The CDR3 runs 15 residues. This chain's CDR3 is CATSRDTQGSYGYTF. Here the CDR3 DNA reads TGTGCCACCAGCAGAGATACCCAGGGGAGCTATGGCTACACCTTC.

The rearrangement links TRBV2 to TRBJ1-2, with D perhaps TRBD1 (5 bases). Germline values: CDR1 SNHLY, CDR2 FYNNEI. V lost 7 bases and J lost 5, with 11 bases in between. This CDR3 comprises 12 residues. CDR3 bases: TGTGCCAGCACTTGGGGGGAGTATGGCTACACCTTC. It specifies CASTWGEYGYTF. The complete variable domain, with remaining parts taken from reference TRBV2 and TRBJ1-2, reads EPEVTQTPSHQVTQMGQEVILRCVPISNHLYFYWYRQILGQKVEFLVSFYNNEISEKSEIFDDQFSVERPDGSNFTLKIRSTKLEDSAMYFCASTWGEYGYTFGSGTRLTVV.

In this sample, this clone turned up a few times. The chain carries TRBV7-7 and TRBJ1-3, with TRBD1 matching 12 bases. Germline assignment: CDR1 SSHAT and CDR2 FNYEAQ (reference sequence). V was pared by 5 bases and J by 4 bases, with 3 bases of the junction left unmatched. The CDR3 extends over 15 amino acids. The CDR3 region has the DNA TGTGCCAGCAGCCCGGGACAGGGGGCGGGAAACACCATATATTTT. Protein product: CASSPGQGAGNTIYF.

The chain has TRBV5-8 and TRBJ2-2, with 9 bases that match TRBD2. With 4 bases clipped from V and 7 bases from J, the junction kept 14 bases outside the gene matches. The CDR3 length is 17 residues. The V gene's germline CDR1 is SGHTS and CDR2 YDEGEE. Here the CDR3 reads CASSPDGGGAVGGELFF. In nucleotides, the CDR3 is TGTGCCAGCAGCCCCGATGGCGGGGGGGCTGTTGGCGGGGAGCTGTTTTTT.

This rearrangement joins TRBV3-1 (or the pseudogene TRBV3-2) to TRBJ1-5; D is ambiguous. V gave up 1 base and J gave up 7 bases, with 8 bases separating them. The germline CDR1 and CDR2 sequences are LGHDT and YNNKEL (reference sequence). The CDR3 runs 13 residues. CDR3 protein: CASSQVPGQPQHF. CDR3 DNA: TGTGCCAGCAGCCAAGTCCCAGGACAGCCCCAGCATTTT.

The chain carries TRBV7-9 and TRBJ1-3, with D uncertain. This CDR3 comprises 13 residues. Germline V lookup: CDR1 SEHNR, CDR2 FQNEAQ (reference sequence). The ends were cut back, 3 bases at V and 3 bases at J, with 6 bases in the middle. Here the CDR3 DNA reads TGTGCCAGCAGCTTCTTCGGTGGAAACACCATATATTTT. This gives the protein CASSFFGGNTIYF.

Here the CDR3 DNA reads TGTGCCAGCTCACGTGACAGTCGCACCGGGGAGCTGTTTTTT. Its protein product is CASSRDSRTGELFF. The chain couples TRBV18 to TRBJ2-2, with TRBD1 as a possible D gene (5 bases). The germline V gene has CDR1 KGHSH and CDR2 LQKENI. V dropped 4 bases and J dropped 4 bases, with 10 bases sitting between them. This CDR3 comprises 14 residues.

This chain connects TRBV5-1 to TRBJ2-5; 9 bases agree with TRBD1. Germline CDR1 reads SGHRS; CDR2 reads YFSETQ. The V segment lost 3 bases and the J segment 5 bases; nucleotides outside the gene matches: 8. The CDR3 is 15 amino acids. The CDR3 loop reads CASSSTAGQGETQYF. The CDR3 DNA follows: TGCGCCAGCAGCTCTACCGCCGGACAGGGGGAGACCCAGTACTTC.

This clone was picked up a small number of times. The chain has TRBV2 and TRBJ1-1; TRBD1 matches at 8 bases. This CDR3 has 15 amino acids. Trimming removed 9 bases from V and 7 bases from J; junction bases left unmatched: 16. Germline-derived CDR1 and CDR2 are SNHLY and FYNNEI. The CDR3 spells CASQGQARGPVEAFF. CDR3 in DNA: TGTGCCAGTCAGGGACAGGCAAGGGGCCCGGTTGAAGCTTTCTTT.

This clone was recorded a few times. J is TRBJ1-1 and V is TRBV12-3 or TRBV12-4; possibly TRBD1 for D (6 bases). This CDR3 has 13 amino acids. With 3 bases removed from V and 4 bases from J, the gap between germline ends came to 9 bases. The CDR3 region is CASSFGGPTEAFF. The CDR3 DNA is TGTGCCAGCAGTTTCGGGGGGCCCACTGAAGCTTTCTTT.

In nucleotides, the CDR3 is TGTGCCAGCCGCGCCCGGGGGGGGGCAGGTGAGACCCAGTACTTC. It codes for CASRARGGAGETQYF. The chain links TRBV5-6 to TRBJ2-5; 8 nucleotides align to TRBD2. The ends lost 7 bases at V and 5 bases at J; junction bases unmatched: 13. Germline V gene sequence: CDR1 SGHDT, CDR2 YYEEEE. The CDR3 sequence is 15 residues long.

CDR3 protein: CASSSGLAGYGTQYF. The CDR3 DNA is TGTGCCAGCAGCTCGGGACTAGCGGGTTATGGGACCCAGTACTTC. This chain joins TRBV5-6 and TRBJ2-5, with 12 bases that match TRBD2. This CDR3 region has 15 residues. Trimming at V came to 3 bases and at J to 7 bases, leaving 7 bases not matched to a gene. Germline CDR1 reads SGHDT; CDR2 reads YYEEEE.

V and J are TRBV5-5 and TRBJ1-5, with D possibly being TRBD1 (6 bases). Germline assignment: CDR1 SGHKS and CDR2 YYEKEE (reference sequence). Trimming left V 3 bases short and J 3 bases short, with 10 bases between. This CDR3 region has 14 residues. The CDR3 nucleotides read TGTGCCAGCAGCTCGGGACAACCCAATCAGCCCCAGCATTTT. Protein: CASSSGQPNQPQHF.

This clone was recorded only once. V is TRBV11-3 and J is TRBJ1-1; 7 bases match TRBD1. The V and J ends lost 3 bases and 8 bases, in that order; junction bases with no gene match: 0. CDR3 length equals 11 residues. From germline, CDR1 is SGHNT and CDR2 YENEEA. The CDR3 loop reads CASSLDREAFF. The CDR3 region has the DNA TGTGCCAGCAGCTTGGACAGGGAAGCTTTCTTT.

The CDR3: CASSYSAGKGYTF. CDR3 DNA: TGTGCCAGCAGTTACTCGGCAGGGAAGGGCTACACCTTC. The chain carries TRBV6-2 or TRBV6-3 and TRBJ1-2; D is possibly TRBD1 (5 bases). The germline V and J ends were trimmed by 0 bases and 8 bases, with 10 bases remaining between them. CDR3 length equals 13 residues. In germline, CDR1 is MNHEY, CDR2 SVGEGT.

This clone was found a few times. The chain has TRBV4-1 and TRBJ2-5; tentatively, D is TRBD2 (7 bases). CDR1 and CDR2 (germline): MGHRA, YSYEKL. V was cut by 2 bases and J by 4 bases, with 17 bases left in between. The CDR3 runs 16 residues. CDR3: CASSQYMGGPGETQYF. The CDR3 nucleotides are TGCGCCAGCAGCCAATATATGGGGGGGCCTGGAGAGACCCAGTACTTC.